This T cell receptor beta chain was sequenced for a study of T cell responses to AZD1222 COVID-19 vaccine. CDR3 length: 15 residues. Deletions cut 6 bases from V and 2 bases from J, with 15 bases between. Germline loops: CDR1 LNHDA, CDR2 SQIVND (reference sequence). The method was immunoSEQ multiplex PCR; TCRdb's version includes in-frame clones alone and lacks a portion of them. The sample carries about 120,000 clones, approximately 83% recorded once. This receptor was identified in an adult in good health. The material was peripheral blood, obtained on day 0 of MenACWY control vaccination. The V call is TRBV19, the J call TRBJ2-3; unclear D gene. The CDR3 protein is CASSSRSYSTDTQYF. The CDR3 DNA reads TGTGCCAGTAGCAGTAGGAGTTATTCCACAGATACGCAGTATTTT. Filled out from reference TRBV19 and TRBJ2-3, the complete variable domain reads DGGITQSPKYLFRKEGQNVTLSCEQNLNHDAMYWYRQDPGQGLRLIYYSQIVNDFQKGDIAEGYSVSREKKESFPLTVTSAQKNPTAFYLCASSSRSYSTDTQYFGPGTRLTVL.